This TCR beta chain was identified in a study of cytomegalovirus exposure and HLA in healthy donors. The CDR3 is 16 amino acids. J was trimmed by 5 bases and V by 0 bases; bases with no gene match: 5. Germline CDR1 reads MGHRA; CDR2 reads YSYEKL. Sequencing used immunoSEQ multiplex PCR; TCRdb keeps in-frame clones, though not all of them. The sample includes around 400,000 clones, just over 85% of them seen just once. The V and J genes are TRBV4-1 and TRBJ2-3; 10 positions match TRBD2. The sequenced sample consisted of PBMCs. The TCR sequence derives from a woman under 30 in good health and CMV-seronegative. DNA of the CDR3: TGCGCCAGCAGCCAAGATCCCAGCGGGGGGGGAGATACGCAGTATTTT. This encodes CASSQDPSGGGDTQYF.